This TCR beta chain is drawn from a study of CD8 T cells in ankylosing spondylitis. For TCR beta, libraries came from quantitative 5'-RACE with molecular barcodes. TCRdb reprocessed the 5' RACE reads via MiXCR and lists one record per CDR3 protein. The top ten clones hold about 0.94% of a sample with under 450,000 distinct CDR3 sequences, under 20% of them seen once. This clonotype showed up just a few times. Its antigen is as yet unknown. Germline CDR1 LGHNA, CDR2 YNFKEQ. This CDR3 spans 16 amino acids. V gave up 1 base and J gave up 0 bases, with 10 bases separating them. Whole-study results and caveats: Seemingly characteristic of ankylosing spondylitis blood was a TCR beta motif consisting of 7 or 8 highly homologous variants. Peripheral blood samples showed relatively rare disease-linked clones, and these clones were CD8+. According to the report, clones linked to the disease were significantly enriched in matched synovial fluid samples taken from ankylosing spondylitis patients. In synovial fluid and blood from reactive arthritis, some motif variants were previously reported.

This receptor was identified in a male donor with ankylosing spondylitis. The V gene is TRBV4-2, the J gene TRBJ2-1; no definite D call. The sequencing sample was made of blood, either unsorted or a sorted T cell fraction (not recorded which). CDR3 residues: CASSQVGRSSYNEQFF. As DNA, the CDR3 is TGTGCCAGCAGCCAAGTTGGCCGCAGCTCCTACAATGAGCAGTTCTTC.